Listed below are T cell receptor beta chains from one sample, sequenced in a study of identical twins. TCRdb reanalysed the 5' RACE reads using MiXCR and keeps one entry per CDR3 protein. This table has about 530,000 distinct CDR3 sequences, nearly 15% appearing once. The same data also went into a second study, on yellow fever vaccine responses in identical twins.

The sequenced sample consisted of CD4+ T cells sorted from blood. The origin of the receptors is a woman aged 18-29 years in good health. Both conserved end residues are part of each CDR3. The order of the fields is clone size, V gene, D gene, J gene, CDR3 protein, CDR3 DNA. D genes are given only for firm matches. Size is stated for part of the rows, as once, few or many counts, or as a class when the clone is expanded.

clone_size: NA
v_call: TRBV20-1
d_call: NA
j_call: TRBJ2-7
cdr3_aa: CSVWDASSYEQYF
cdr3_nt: TGCAGTGTATGGGACGCCAGCTCCTACGAGCAGTACTTC

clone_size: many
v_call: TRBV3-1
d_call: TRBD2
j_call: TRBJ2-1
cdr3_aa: CASSQAGGISYNEQFF
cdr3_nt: TGTGCCAGCAGCCAAGCGGGGGGGATCTCCTACAATGAGCAGTTCTTC

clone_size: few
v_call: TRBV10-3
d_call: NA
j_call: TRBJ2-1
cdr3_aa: CAISESNNEQFF
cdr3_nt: TGTGCCATCAGTGAGTCCAACAATGAGCAGTTCTTC

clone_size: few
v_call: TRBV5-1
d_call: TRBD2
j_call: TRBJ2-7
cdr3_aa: CASSLDPGGNSYEQYF
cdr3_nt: TGCGCCAGCAGCTTGGACCCGGGGGGAAACTCCTACGAGCAGTACTTC

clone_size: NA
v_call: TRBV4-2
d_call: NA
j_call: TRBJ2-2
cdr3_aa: CASSQDHSASGELFF
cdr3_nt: TGTGCCAGCAGCCAAGATCACTCCGCATCCGGGGAGCTGTTTTTT

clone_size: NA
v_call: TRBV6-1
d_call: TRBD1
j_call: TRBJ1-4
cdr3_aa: CASREQGTANEKLFF
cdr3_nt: TGTGCCAGCAGGGAACAGGGGACCGCTAATGAAAAACTGTTTTTT

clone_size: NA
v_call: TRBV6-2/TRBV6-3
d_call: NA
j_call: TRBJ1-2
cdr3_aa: CASSYGNGYGYTF
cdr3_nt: TGTGCCAGCAGTTACGGGAACGGCTATGGCTACACCTTC

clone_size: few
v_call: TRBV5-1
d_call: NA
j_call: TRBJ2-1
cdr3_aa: CASSLSGANNEQFF
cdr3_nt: TGCGCCAGCAGCTTGAGCGGAGCGAACAATGAGCAGTTCTTC

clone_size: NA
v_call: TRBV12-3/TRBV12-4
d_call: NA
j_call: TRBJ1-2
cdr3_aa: CASSLGQHYGYTF
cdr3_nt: TGTGCCAGCAGTTTGGGGCAGCACTATGGCTACACCTTC

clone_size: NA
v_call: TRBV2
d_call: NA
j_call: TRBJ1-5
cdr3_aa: CASSEQEVSQPQHF
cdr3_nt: TGTGCCAGCAGTGAACAGGAAGTTAGCCAGCCCCAGCATTTT

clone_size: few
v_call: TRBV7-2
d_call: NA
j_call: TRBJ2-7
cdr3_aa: CASSYMGRAGGEQYF
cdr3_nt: TGTGCCAGCAGCTACATGGGAAGAGCAGGCGGCGAGCAGTACTTC

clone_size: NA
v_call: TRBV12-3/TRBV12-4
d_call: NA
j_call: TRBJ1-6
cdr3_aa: CASSLSGSRISPLHF
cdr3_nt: TGTGCCAGCAGTTTATCGGGGAGTAGGATTTCACCCCTCCACTTT

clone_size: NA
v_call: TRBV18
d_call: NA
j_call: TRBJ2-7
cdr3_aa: CASSPVEGYEQYF
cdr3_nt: TGTGCCAGCTCACCCGTTGAAGGCTACGAGCAGTACTTC

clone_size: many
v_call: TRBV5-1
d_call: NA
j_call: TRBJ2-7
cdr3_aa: CASSQTSYEQYF
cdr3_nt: TGCGCCAGCAGCCAAACGAGCTACGAGCAGTACTTC

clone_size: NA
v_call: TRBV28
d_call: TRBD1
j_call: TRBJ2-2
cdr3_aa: CASSLGPTGTALWELFF
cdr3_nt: TGTGCCAGCAGCTTAGGTCCCACCGGGACAGCTCTCTGGGAGCTGTTTTTT

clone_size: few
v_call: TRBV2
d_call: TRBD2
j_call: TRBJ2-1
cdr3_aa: CASSPSRIAGVDEQFF
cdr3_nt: TGTGCCAGCAGTCCGTCGCGCATAGCGGGAGTTGATGAGCAGTTCTTC

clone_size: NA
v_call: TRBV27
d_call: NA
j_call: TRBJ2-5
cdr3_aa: CASSPRVGEQETQYF
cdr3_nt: TGTGCCAGCAGCCCAAGAGTAGGAGAACAAGAGACCCAGTACTTC

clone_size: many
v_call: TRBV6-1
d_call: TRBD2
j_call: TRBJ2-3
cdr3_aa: CASSPGTSKDTQYF
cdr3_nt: TGTGCCAGCAGTCCCGGGACTAGCAAAGATACGCAGTATTTT

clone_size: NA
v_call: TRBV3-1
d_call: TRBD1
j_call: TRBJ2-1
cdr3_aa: CASSQQGSSYNEQFF
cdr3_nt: TGTGCCAGCAGTCAACAGGGGAGCTCCTACAATGAGCAGTTCTTC

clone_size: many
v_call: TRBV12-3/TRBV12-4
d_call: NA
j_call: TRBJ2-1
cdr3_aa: CASVRQGAVSGNEQFF
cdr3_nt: TGTGCCAGCGTCAGGCAGGGGGCCGTTAGCGGGAATGAGCAGTTCTTC

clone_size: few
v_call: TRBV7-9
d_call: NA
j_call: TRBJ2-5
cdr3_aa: CASSASGAGETQYF
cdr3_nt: TGTGCCAGCAGCGCCTCAGGGGCAGGGGAGACCCAGTACTTC

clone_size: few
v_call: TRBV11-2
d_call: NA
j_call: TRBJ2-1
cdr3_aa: CASSLSYREGGEQFF
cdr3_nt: TGTGCCAGCAGCTTGTCGTACCGGGAAGGGGGTGAGCAGTTCTTC

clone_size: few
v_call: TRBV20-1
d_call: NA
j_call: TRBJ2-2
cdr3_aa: CSAPLRGAGELFF
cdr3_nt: TGCAGTGCTCCCCTCCGAGGAGCCGGGGAGCTGTTTTTT

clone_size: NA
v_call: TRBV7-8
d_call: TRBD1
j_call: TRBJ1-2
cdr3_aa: CASSLSRTGGASSGYTF
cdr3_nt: TGTGCCAGCAGCTTATCCCGGACAGGGGGCGCTTCCTCGGGCTACACCTTC

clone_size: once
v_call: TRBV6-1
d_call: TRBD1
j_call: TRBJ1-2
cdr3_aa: CASNARQGNYGYTF
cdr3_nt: TGTGCCAGCAACGCCAGACAGGGAAACTATGGCTACACCTTC

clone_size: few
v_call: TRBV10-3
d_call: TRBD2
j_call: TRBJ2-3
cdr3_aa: CAISERAGLTDTQYF
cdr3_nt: TGTGCCATCAGTGAAAGAGCGGGGCTCACAGATACGCAGTATTTT

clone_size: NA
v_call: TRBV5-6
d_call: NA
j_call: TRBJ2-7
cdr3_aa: CASSAPLRTYEQYF
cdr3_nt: TGTGCCAGCAGCGCCCCTTTGCGGACCTACGAGCAGTACTTC

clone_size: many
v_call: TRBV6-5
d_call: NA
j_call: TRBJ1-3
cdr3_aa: CASSYSRFSGNTIYF
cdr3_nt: TGTGCCAGCAGTTACTCGAGATTCTCTGGAAACACCATATATTTT

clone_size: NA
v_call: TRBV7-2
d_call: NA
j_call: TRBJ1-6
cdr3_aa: CASSFGISPLHF
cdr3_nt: TGTGCCAGCAGCTTCGGCATCTCACCCCTCCACTTT

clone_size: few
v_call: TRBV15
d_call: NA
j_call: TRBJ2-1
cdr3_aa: CATSETHRVGEGNEQFF
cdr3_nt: TGTGCCACCAGCGAAACGCACAGGGTCGGGGAGGGCAATGAGCAGTTCTTC

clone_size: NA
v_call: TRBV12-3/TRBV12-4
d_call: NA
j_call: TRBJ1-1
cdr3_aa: CASSLYMTEAFF
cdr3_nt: TGTGCCAGCAGTTTATATATGACTGAAGCTTTCTTT

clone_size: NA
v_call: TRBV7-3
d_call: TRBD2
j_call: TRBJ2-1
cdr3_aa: CASSSGGSWNEQFF
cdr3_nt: TGTGCCAGCAGCTCGGGGGGGAGTTGGAATGAGCAGTTCTTC

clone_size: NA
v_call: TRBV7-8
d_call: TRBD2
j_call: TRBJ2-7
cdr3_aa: CASSLGQPGLAGKLYEQYF
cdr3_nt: TGTGCCAGCAGCTTAGGCCAGCCGGGACTAGCGGGAAAGCTCTACGAGCAGTACTTC

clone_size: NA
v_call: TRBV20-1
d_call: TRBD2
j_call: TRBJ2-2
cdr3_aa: CSARTSANTGELFF
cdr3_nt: TGCAGTGCTAGGACTAGCGCGAACACCGGGGAGCTGTTTTTT

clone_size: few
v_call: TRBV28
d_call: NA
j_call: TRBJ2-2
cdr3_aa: CASSSLGELFF
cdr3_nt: TGTGCCAGCAGTTCCCTGGGGGAGCTGTTTTTT

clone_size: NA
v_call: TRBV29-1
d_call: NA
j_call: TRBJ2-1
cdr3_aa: CSVKSTWNEQFF
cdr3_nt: TGCAGCGTGAAGTCCACGTGGAATGAGCAGTTCTTC

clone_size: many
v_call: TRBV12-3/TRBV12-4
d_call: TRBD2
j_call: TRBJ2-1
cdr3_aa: CASSLTSGRSYNEQFF
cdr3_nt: TGTGCCAGCAGTCTGACTAGCGGGAGATCATACAATGAGCAGTTCTTC